These T cell receptor beta chains were read from a single sample in a study of blood T cell repertoires in COVID-19. This table comes from immunoSEQ multiplex PCR, and its TCRdb copy is limited to in-frame clones, with some not included. In the table there are approximately 320,000 clones, about 87% of which are singletons. Sequenced input: PBMCs or T cells enriched from blood (not recorded which). These receptors originate from a woman between 18 and 29 years old who had recovered from COVID-19. CDR3s include the opening cysteine and the closing phenylalanine or tryptophan. A D gene is named only where the DNA matches it firmly. The size field is filled for only some rows; it gives once, few, many or a size class.

j_gene,abundance,d_gene,v_gene,len,CDR3nt,CDR3aa
TRBJ2-5,-,TRBD2,TRBV18,13,TGTGCCAGCTCCGGCGGGGGAAAAGAGACCCAGTACTTC,CASSGGGKETQYF
TRBJ2-3,-,-,TRBV11-2,15,TGTGCCAGCAGCTTAGATAGTTCCAGGGCGACGACGCAGTATTTT,CASSLDSSRATTQYF
TRBJ1-1,-,-,TRBV4-3,14,TGCGCCAGCAGCCAAGATCTGTTGAACACTGAAGCTTTCTTT,CASSQDLLNTEAFF
TRBJ1-1,-,-,TRBV19,13,TGTGCCAGTAGTCCCCATACGGACACTGAAGCTTTCTTT,CASSPHTDTEAFF
TRBJ1-2,once,-,TRBV5-1,14,TGCGCCAGCAGCTTCGTCCCGCTTGGAGGGGGCTACACCTTC,CASSFVPLGGGYTF
TRBJ1-4,-,-,TRBV10-3,14,TGTGCCATCAGTGATTCGACTAGGAATGAAAAACTGTTTTTT,CAISDSTRNEKLFF
TRBJ1-1,-,-,TRBV2,14,TGTGCCAGCAGACTTAAATCCGTGAACACTGAAGCTTTCTTT,CASRLKSVNTEAFF
TRBJ1-5,-,-,TRBV21-1,18,TGTGCCAGCAGCATAGGGACAGGGGATTGGGTGAGCAATCAGCCCCAGCATTTT,CASSIGTGDWVSNQPQHF
TRBJ1-5,-,-,TRBV7-2,15,TGTGCCAGCAGCTTAGTCGCGTCTAGCAATCAGCCCCAGCATTTT,CASSLVASSNQPQHF
TRBJ2-5,-,-,TRBV7-2,13,TGTGCCAGCAGCTTAAAGGGGTGGGAGACCCAGTACTTC,CASSLKGWETQYF
TRBJ1-5,-,TRBD1,TRBV19,15,TGTGCCAGTAGTACTACGACAGGGGGTAAGCAGCCCCAGCATTTT,CASSTTTGGKQPQHF
TRBJ2-7,-,-,TRBV7-2,16,TGTGCCAGCAGCTTAGTGGGGGGGGCATCGACCTACGAGCAGTACTTC,CASSLVGGASTYEQYF
TRBJ2-1,-,-,TRBV7-3,15,TGTGCCAGCAGCTTAAGAACTACCGTAGGTAATGAGCAGTTCTTC,CASSLRTTVGNEQFF
TRBJ1-2,-,TRBD1,TRBV2,12,TGTGCCAGCGGGGCAGGGGGTTATGGCTACACCTTC,CASGAGGYGYTF
TRBJ2-1,-,-,TRBV27,14,TGTGCCAGCAGTTTACAGGGTTCCTACAATGAGCAGTTCTTC,CASSLQGSYNEQFF
TRBJ1-3,once,-,TRBV6-4,16,TGTGCCAGCAGTGTCGCCCCAGGGGCGTCTGGAAACACCATATATTTT,CASSVAPGASGNTIYF
TRBJ1-4,-,TRBD1,TRBV28,16,TGTGCCAGCAGCCCCCGAAGGTGGACAGGGGACGAAAAACTGTTTTTT,CASSPRRWTGDEKLFF
TRBJ2-7,-,-,TRBV7-2,16,TGTGCCAGCAGCTTAGCCACCTTGGGGACATCCTACGAGCAGTACTTC,CASSLATLGTSYEQYF
TRBJ2-2,-,-,TRBV19,13,TGTGCCAGTATACGGAGGGACACCGGGGAGCTGTTTTTT,CASIRRDTGELFF
TRBJ2-2,-,-,TRBV9,11,TGTGCCAGCAGCTTAACCGGGGAGCTGTTTTTT,CASSLTGELFF
TRBJ2-7,-,-,TRBV5-4,14,TGTGCCAGCAGCTTGACAGGAAACACCTACGAGCAGTACTTC,CASSLTGNTYEQYF
TRBJ2-1,-,-,TRBV19,14,TGTGCCAGTAAAGACAGTCCTTCGTCTTATGAGCAGTTCTTC,CASKDSPSSYEQFF
TRBJ2-1,-,TRBD1,TRBV10-2,13,TGCGCCAGTGACCTGACAGGGTCCAATGAGCAGTTCTTC,CASDLTGSNEQFF
TRBJ2-5,-,TRBD2,TRBV28,12,TGTGCCCGAGATTCGGGGGGTGGGACCCAGTACTTC,CARDSGGGTQYF
TRBJ1-3,-,-,TRBV6-2/TRBV6-3,20,TGTGCCAGCAGTTACTCGGAATATGCCGACAGGCCGATCTCTGGAAACACCATATATTTT,CASSYSEYADRPISGNTIYF
TRBJ1-6,-,TRBD1,TRBV28,20,TGTGCCAGCAGTCCTCCCCGGACAGGCCGATCGAGCTCCTATAATTCACCCCTCCACTTT,CASSPPRTGRSSSYNSPLHF
TRBJ1-4,-,-,TRBV19,14,TGTGCCAGTAGTATTTCCGCAACTAATGAAAAACTGTTTTTT,CASSISATNEKLFF
TRBJ2-1,-,TRBD1,TRBV6-5,14,TGTGCCAGCAGTTACTTGGACAGGGGGACTGAGCAGTTCTTC,CASSYLDRGTEQFF
TRBJ1-1,-,-,TRBV5-1,11,TGCGCCAGCAGGGGAGGGACTGAAGCTTTCTTT,CASRGGTEAFF
TRBJ1-1,-,TRBD1,TRBV28,13,TGTGCCAGCAGTTTATTGGGACAGAAGGAAGCTTTCTTT,CASSLLGQKEAFF
TRBJ2-5,-,TRBD1,TRBV10-3,15,TGTGCCATCAGTGAGTTAGGGACAGGCCCCCGGGTTCTGTACTTC,CAISELGTGPRVLYF
TRBJ1-2,-,-,TRBV30,15,TGTGCCTGGAGGGGGAAGGGGCGAGCTAACTATGGCTACACCTTC,CAWRGKGRANYGYTF
TRBJ2-2,-,-,TRBV5-4,12,TGTGCCAGCAGCTTGGATCTCGGGGAGCTGTTTTTT,CASSLDLGELFF
TRBJ2-7,-,-,TRBV5-1,14,TGCGCCAGCAGCTTCTCAGGGCACCCCTACGAGCAGTACTTC,CASSFSGHPYEQYF
TRBJ1-2,-,-,TRBV19,16,TGTGCCAGTAGTATCGGACAAACGATTACTAACTATGGCTACACCTTC,CASSIGQTITNYGYTF
TRBJ1-1,-,-,TRBV7-2,13,TGTGCCAGCAGCTTACCCCCCACAGAGGAAGCTTTCTTT,CASSLPPTEEAFF
TRBJ2-7,-,-,TRBV2,12,TGTGCCAGCACCGCAGGGCCACACGAGCAGTACTTC,CASTAGPHEQYF
TRBJ1-4,-,-,TRBV28,17,TGTGCCAGCAGTTTATTGGTCTTACGAGGGCGGCCTGAAAAACTGTTTTTT,CASSLLVLRGRPEKLFF
TRBJ2-1,-,TRBD2,TRBV11-2,16,TGTGCCAGCAGCTCGCCGGGACTAGCGGGAGCCCATGAGCAGTTCTTC,CASSSPGLAGAHEQFF
TRBJ2-7,-,-,TRBV5-4,15,TGTGCCAGCAGGTTTGCAGGGTCGAGCTCCTACGAGCAGTACTTC,CASRFAGSSSYEQYF
TRBJ2-4,-,-,TRBV6-5,12,TGTGCCAGCCAAAAAGGGGCCGGCATTCAGTACTTC,CASQKGAGIQYF